A single sample is the source of the 19 T cell receptor beta chains below, sequenced in a study of cytomegalovirus exposure and HLA in healthy donors. This table comes from immunoSEQ multiplex PCR, and its TCRdb copy is limited to in-frame clones, with some not included. The repertoire holds 130,000 to 150,000 clones, approximately 86% seen once, with over 6.5% in the top ten. Sequenced: PBMCs. The receptors come from a woman aged 18 to 35 in good health and CMV-seropositive.

The chain is built from TRBV15 and TRBJ1-2, with 10 bases fitting TRBD1. From germline, CDR1 is LNHNV and CDR2 YYDKDF (reference sequence). This CDR3 has 17 amino acids. V lost 3 bases and J lost 4; bases outside the gene matches: 11. Here the CDR3 reads CATSRTLGQGVAYGYTF. The CDR3 bases are TGTGCCACCAGCAGGACCCTCGGACAGGGGGTCGCCTATGGCTACACCTTC.

The chain combines TRBV7-2 with TRBJ2-1; a weak D match, TRBD1 (5 bases). Trimming pared 5 bases from V and 0 bases from J, leaving 11 bases between. This CDR3 is built from 15 residues. Germline values: CDR1 SGHTA, CDR2 FQGNSA. DNA for the CDR3: TGTGCCAGCAGCGAAGACAGCAGCTCCTACAATGAGCAGTTCTTC. It encodes CASSEDSSSYNEQFF. The whole variable domain, filled in from reference TRBV7-2 and TRBJ2-1, reads GAGVSQSPSNKVTEKGKDVELRCDPISGHTALYWYRQSLGQGLEFLIYFQGNSAPDKSGLPSDRFSAERTGGSVSTLTIQRTQQEDSAVYLCASSEDSSSYNEQFFGPGTRLTVL.

The chain employs TRBV5-1 and TRBJ2-3, with D hard to call. The CDR3 is 15 amino acids. The V end lost 4 bases, the J end lost 3 bases, and 15 bases lay between the germline ends. CDR1 SGHRS and CDR2 YFSETQ come from the germline V gene. CDR3 nucleotides: TGCGCCAGCAGCGGATTAGCCGTAGCAACAGATACGCAGTATTTT. This encodes CASSGLAVATDTQYF.

J is TRBJ1-1 and V is TRBV19; D uncertain. Per the germline V gene, CDR1 is LNHDA and CDR2 is SQIVND (reference sequence). The V end lost 9 bases, the J end lost 5 bases, and 13 bases lay between the germline ends. The CDR3 covers 12 residues. CDR3 loop: CASQLGRTEAFF. The CDR3 DNA sequence: TGTGCCAGCCAACTAGGGCGGACTGAAGCTTTCTTT. The full variable domain, rest sourced from reference TRBV19 and TRBJ1-1, is DGGITQSPKYLFRKEGQNVTLSCEQNLNHDAMYWYRQDPGQGLRLIYYSQIVNDFQKGDIAEGYSVSREKKESFPLTVTSAQKNPTAFYLCASQLGRTEAFFGQGTRLTVV.

The chain has TRBV7-8 and TRBJ1-2; 8 nucleotides agree with TRBD1. V shed 5 bases and J 6 bases; nucleotides not matched to a gene: 5. Germline CDR1 and CDR2: SGHVS and FQNEAQ. There are 13 residues in the CDR3. The CDR3 protein is CASSQRTGNGYTF. For the CDR3, the DNA is TGTGCCAGCAGCCAAAGGACAGGGAATGGCTACACCTTC.

CDR3 protein: CASSFSSYEAFF. DNA for the CDR3: TGTGCCAGCAGTTTTAGCAGTTATGAAGCTTTCTTT. This chain joins TRBV28 and TRBJ1-1; D ambiguous. Germline loops: CDR1 MDHEN, CDR2 SYDVKM. Between the trimmed V and J ends, which lost 3 bases and 7 bases, there was a span of 9 bases. The CDR3 covers 12 residues.

The chain has TRBV2 and TRBJ2-5, with 13 bases identical to TRBD2. CDR1 and CDR2 (germline): SNHLY, FYNNEI. Trimming took 8 bases from V and 3 from J; bases not matched to a gene: 12. This CDR3 contains 17 residues. The CDR3 DNA is TGTGCCAGCTTAACCCGAGGGGGACTAGCGGGAAAAGAGACCCAGTACTTC. Protein product: CASLTRGGLAGKETQYF.

This clone was seen only once. The CDR3 here is CASSEAGWRGGGDEQFF. DNA for the CDR3: TGTGCCAGCAGTGAAGCGGGATGGCGGGGAGGTGGAGATGAGCAGTTCTTC. The genes are TRBV6-1 and TRBJ2-1, with TRBD2 as a possible D gene (6 bases). This CDR3 has 17 amino acids. The germline CDR1 and CDR2 sequences are MNHNS and SASEGT. The ends were cut back, 0 bases at V and 8 bases at J, with 20 bases in the middle.

The rearrangement links TRBV5-1 to TRBJ2-7, with 13 bases lining up with TRBD2. J lost 7 bases, V lost 4 bases, and 8 bases had no gene match. The CDR3 sequence is 15 residues long. Germline V CDR1 and CDR2: SGHRS, YFSETQ. CDR3 loop: CASSRSTSGRKEQYF. The CDR3 DNA is TGCGCCAGCAGCCGGTCGACTAGCGGGAGGAAAGAGCAGTACTTC.

V is TRBV28 and J is TRBJ2-5, with D possibly being TRBD2 (5 bases). V dropped 6 bases and J dropped 3 bases, with 14 bases sitting between them. The CDR3 extends over 14 amino acids. Germline V gene data show CDR1 as MDHEN and CDR2 as SYDVKM. The CDR3 sequence: CASSHQAAKETQYF. CDR3 nucleotide sequence: TGTGCCAGCAGCCACCAAGCGGCTAAAGAGACCCAGTACTTC.

This clone was detected a few times. The chain is built from TRBV6-6 and TRBJ2-7; 8 bases fit TRBD1. Germline CDR1 is MNHNY and CDR2 is SVGAGI (reference sequence). The CDR3 loop spans 12 amino acids. V was clipped by 5 bases and J by 6 bases; unmatched bases: 3. In nucleotides, the CDR3 is TGTGCCAGCAGTAAGACAGGGGCCGAGCAGTACTTC. Translated: CASSKTGAEQYF.

The chain recombines TRBV11-2 with TRBJ2-7, with 8 bases fitting TRBD2. Germline trimming cut 5 bases from V and 4 bases from J; bases unmatched to any gene: 7. The CDR3 has 14 amino acids. Germline lookup yields CDR1 SGHAT and CDR2 FQNNGV. This CDR3 reads CASSPYSGDYEQYF. CDR3 DNA: TGTGCCAGCAGCCCTTATAGCGGGGATTACGAGCAGTACTTC.

The V call is TRBV15, the J call TRBJ2-7; D possibly corresponds to TRBD1 (6 bases). The V gene's germline CDR1 is LNHNV and CDR2 YYDKDF (reference sequence). The V gene lost 4 bases and the J gene lost 2 bases, with 12 bases spanning the gap. The CDR3 spans 14 residues. The CDR3 protein is CATSKGTNTYEQYF. The CDR3 coding sequence is TGTGCCACCAGCAAGGGGACAAATACCTACGAGCAGTACTTC.

The rearrangement links TRBV27 to TRBJ2-2, with TRBD2 matching 7 bases. The CDR3 is made up of 13 amino acids. J lost 7 bases, V lost 8 bases, and 7 bases had no gene match. CDR1 and CDR2 (germline): MNHEY, SMNVEV (reference sequence). The CDR3 DNA reads TGTGCCAGCGCCTGGGGGGGTAGCGGGGAGCTGTTTTTT. As protein: CASAWGGSGELFF.

CDR3 sequence reads: CASSFSGWNTEAFF. CDR3 coding DNA: TGTGCCAGCAGTTTCTCGGGGTGGAACACTGAAGCTTTCTTT. The chain has TRBV27 and TRBJ1-1; D remains ambiguous. Germline CDR1 reads MNHEY; CDR2 reads SMNVEV (reference sequence). This CDR3 comprises 14 residues. Between the trimmed V and J ends, which lost 3 bases and 1 base, there was a span of 9 bases.

This clone appeared a single time. The chain couples TRBV30 to TRBJ2-7, with TRBD2 matching 11 bases. With 3 bases clipped from V and 4 bases from J, the junction kept 5 bases outside the gene matches. The CDR3 is 14 residues long. Germline-derived CDR1 and CDR2 are GTSNPN and SVGIG (reference sequence). The CDR3 sequence is CAWSRLAGNYEQYF. CDR3 in DNA: TGTGCCTGGAGCCGACTAGCGGGGAATTACGAGCAGTACTTC.

This rearrangement joins TRBV14 to TRBJ2-7, with D unclear. V lost 0 bases to trimming and J lost 6 bases, with 12 bases between them. Per germline, CDR1 SGHDN and CDR2 FVKESK. This CDR3 region has 14 residues. CDR3 bases: TGTGCCAGCAGCCAAGATAGAATGTCCCCCGAGCAGTACTTC. The encoded protein is CASSQDRMSPEQYF. The whole variable domain, remainder taken from reference TRBV14 and TRBJ2-7, is EAGVTQFPSHSVIEKGQTVTLRCDPISGHDNLYWYRRVMGKEIKFLLHFVKESKQDESGMPNNRFLAERTGGTYSTLKVQPAELEDSGVYFCASSQDRMSPEQYFGPGTRLTVT.

The rearrangement joins TRBV7-9 to TRBJ1-2, with D tentatively TRBD1 (6 bases). The CDR3 contains 15 residues. V lost 4 bases and J 5 bases, leaving 17 bases between the germline ends. Germline V CDR1 and CDR2: SEHNR, FQNEAQ (reference sequence). CDR3 sequence reads: CASSSFAGEGYGYTF. The CDR3 DNA follows: TGTGCCAGCAGCTCCTTTGCAGGGGAGGGGTATGGCTACACCTTC.

The V and J genes are TRBV5-1 and TRBJ1-2, with 7 bases matching TRBD1. V gave up 4 bases and J gave up 8 bases; unmatched junction bases: 11. Germline values: CDR1 SGHRS, CDR2 YFSETQ. The CDR3 totals 14 residues. This CDR3 is CASSPLNRGRGYTF. In DNA, the CDR3 is TGCGCCAGCAGCCCACTTAACAGGGGTCGAGGCTACACCTTC.